This T cell receptor (beta chain) was profiled in a study of cytomegalovirus exposure and HLA in healthy donors. About the research overall: In an earlier analysis, approximately 120 million unique TCR beta sequences were found from some 200 million T cells. Study results and limitations: With later analysis, a missense DCLRE1C variant became linked to TCR beta V- and J-gene trimming. Sequencing had likely introduced a cluster of highly shared sequence variants as an artifact.

Details on this clone: Its antigen is undetermined.

Primers: 60 Vbeta forward and 13 Jbeta reverse. Only in-frame clones appear in the TCRdb table, and some are missing; sequencing was by immunoSEQ multiplex PCR. There are 140,000 to 150,000 clones in the sample; 73% occur only once, and roughly 1.7% lies in the top ten. Germline V lookup: CDR1 SQVTM, CDR2 ANQGSEA. V was pared by 4 bases and J by 3 bases, with 10 bases between. The CDR3 totals 12 residues. The sequenced sample was PBMCs. The origin of this receptor is a woman between 18 and 30 years old in good health and CMV-seronegative. The chain uses TRBV29-1 and TRBJ2-7; weak D call: TRBD1 (5 bases). The chain's CDR3 is CSVVGADYEQYF. DNA for the CDR3: TGCAGCGTTGTTGGGGCCGACTACGAGCAGTACTTC.